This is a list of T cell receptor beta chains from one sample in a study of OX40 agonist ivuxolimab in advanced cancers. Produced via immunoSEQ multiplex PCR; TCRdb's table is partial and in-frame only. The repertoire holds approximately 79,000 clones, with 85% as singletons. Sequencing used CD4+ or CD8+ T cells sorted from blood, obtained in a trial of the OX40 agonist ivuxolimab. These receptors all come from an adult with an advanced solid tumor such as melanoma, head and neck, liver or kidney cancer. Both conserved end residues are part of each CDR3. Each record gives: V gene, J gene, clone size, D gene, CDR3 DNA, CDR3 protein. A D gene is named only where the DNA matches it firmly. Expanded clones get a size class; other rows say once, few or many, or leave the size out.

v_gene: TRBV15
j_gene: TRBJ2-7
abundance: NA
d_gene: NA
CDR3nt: TGTGCCACCAGCAGAGAGAGGGGATCAGGGGGGACCTACGAGCAGTACTTC
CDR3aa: CATSRERGSGGTYEQYF

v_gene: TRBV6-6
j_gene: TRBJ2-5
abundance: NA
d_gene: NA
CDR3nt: TGTGCCAGCAGTTACTCTCCGGGCGAGACCCAGTACTTC
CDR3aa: CASSYSPGETQYF

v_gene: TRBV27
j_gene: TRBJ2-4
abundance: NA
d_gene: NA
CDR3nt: TGTGCCAGCAGCGAGGGCGAAATACAGTACTTC
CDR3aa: CASSEGEIQYF

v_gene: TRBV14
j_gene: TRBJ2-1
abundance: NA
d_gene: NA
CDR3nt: TGTGCCAGCAGCCACCCCGGGTTTCATGAGCAGTTCTTC
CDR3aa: CASSHPGFHEQFF

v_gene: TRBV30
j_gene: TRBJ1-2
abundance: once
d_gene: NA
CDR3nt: TGTGCCTCACCACTAAACCCCTTCTATGGCTACACCTTC
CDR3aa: CASPLNPFYGYTF

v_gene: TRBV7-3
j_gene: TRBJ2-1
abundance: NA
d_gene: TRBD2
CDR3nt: TGTGCCAGCAGCTTCCCTAGCGGGAGAGGGGGGAATGAGCAGTTCTTC
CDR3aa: CASSFPSGRGGNEQFF

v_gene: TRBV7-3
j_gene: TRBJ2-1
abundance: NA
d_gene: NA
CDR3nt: TGTGCCAGCAGCGATCTGGGCAATGAGCAGTTCTTC
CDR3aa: CASSDLGNEQFF

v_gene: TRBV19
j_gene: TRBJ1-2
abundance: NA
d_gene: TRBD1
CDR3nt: TGTGCCAGTAGTAGGACAGGGGCCTATGGCTACACCTTC
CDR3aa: CASSRTGAYGYTF

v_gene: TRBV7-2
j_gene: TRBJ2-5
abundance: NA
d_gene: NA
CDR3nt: TGTGCCAGCAGCTCCCCAAACAGGGAGACCCAGTACTTC
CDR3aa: CASSSPNRETQYF

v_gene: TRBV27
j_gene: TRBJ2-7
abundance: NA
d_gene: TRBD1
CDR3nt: TGTGCCACCATACCGGGACAGGGTTTGTACGAGCAGTACTTC
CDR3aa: CATIPGQGLYEQYF

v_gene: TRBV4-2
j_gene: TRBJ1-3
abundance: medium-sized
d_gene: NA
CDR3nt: TGTGCCAGCAGTGATGGGGGGGCTGGAAACACCATATATTTT
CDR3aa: CASSDGGAGNTIYF

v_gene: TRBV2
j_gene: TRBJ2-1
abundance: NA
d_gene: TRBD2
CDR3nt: TGTGCCAGAGAGCCGGGACTAGCGGGCTACAATGAGCAGTTCTTC
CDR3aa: CAREPGLAGYNEQFF

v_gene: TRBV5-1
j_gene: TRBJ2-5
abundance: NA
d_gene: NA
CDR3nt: TGCGCCAGCAGCCCGCACCAAGAGACCCAGTACTTC
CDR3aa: CASSPHQETQYF

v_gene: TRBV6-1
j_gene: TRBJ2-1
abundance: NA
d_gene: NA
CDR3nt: TGTGCCAGCAGGCGACAGAGCAATGAGCAGTTCTTC
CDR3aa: CASRRQSNEQFF

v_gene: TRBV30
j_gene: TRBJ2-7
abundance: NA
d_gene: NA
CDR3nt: TGTGCCTGGGGGAGGAGTTACGAGCAGTACTTC
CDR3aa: CAWGRSYEQYF

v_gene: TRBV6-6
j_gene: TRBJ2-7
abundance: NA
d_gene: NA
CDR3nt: TGTGCCAGCAAAAGGGTAGAGGGGAACGAGCAGTACTTC
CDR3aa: CASKRVEGNEQYF

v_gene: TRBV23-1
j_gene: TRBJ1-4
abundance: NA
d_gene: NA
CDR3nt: TGCGCCAGCAGTCACCTAAACAGGGCTTCGGATGAAAAACTGTTTTTT
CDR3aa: CASSHLNRASDEKLFF

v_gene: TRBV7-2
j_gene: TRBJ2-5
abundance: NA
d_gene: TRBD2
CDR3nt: TGTGCCAGCAGATCAGTGCGGGGGATAGAAGAGACCCAGTACTTC
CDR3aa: CASRSVRGIEETQYF

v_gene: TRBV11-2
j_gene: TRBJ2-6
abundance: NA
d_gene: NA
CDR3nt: TGTGCCAGCAGCTTCCCCATATTCTCTGGGGCCAACGTCCTGACTTTC
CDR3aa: CASSFPIFSGANVLTF

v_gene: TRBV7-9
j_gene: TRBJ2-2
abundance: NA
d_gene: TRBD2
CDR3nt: TGTGCCAGCAGCTTGACTAGCGTGGACACCGGGGAGCTGTTTTTT
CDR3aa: CASSLTSVDTGELFF

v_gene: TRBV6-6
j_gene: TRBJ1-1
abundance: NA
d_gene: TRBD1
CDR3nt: TGTGCCAGCAGTTACTTAGGGACAGGGAACACTGAAGCTTTCTTT
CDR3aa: CASSYLGTGNTEAFF

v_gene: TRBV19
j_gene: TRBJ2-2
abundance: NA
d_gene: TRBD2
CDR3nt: TGTGCCAGTAGCGCACTAGCGGGAGGGAGTACCGGGGAGCTGTTTTTT
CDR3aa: CASSALAGGSTGELFF

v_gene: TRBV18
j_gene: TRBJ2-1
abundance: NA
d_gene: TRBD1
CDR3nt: TGTGCCAGCTCACGCAGCCCGGGGACAGGAACAAAGACGACTAGGATCAATGAGCAGTTCTTC
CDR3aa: CASSRSPGTGTKTTRINEQFF

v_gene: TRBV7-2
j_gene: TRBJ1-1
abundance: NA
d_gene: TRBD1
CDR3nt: TGTGCCAGCAGCCTAGAGGGACAGGGGAACACTGAAGCTTTCTTT
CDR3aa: CASSLEGQGNTEAFF

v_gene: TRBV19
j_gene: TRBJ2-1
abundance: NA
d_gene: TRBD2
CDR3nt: TGTGCCAGTAGTAGGGACTACCCTGGGAACAATGAGCAGTTCTTC
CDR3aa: CASSRDYPGNNEQFF

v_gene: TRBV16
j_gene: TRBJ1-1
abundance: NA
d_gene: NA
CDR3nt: TGTGCCAGCAGCCGTTGGGCAGGGCTTGTTGCAGCTTTCTTT
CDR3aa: CASSRWAGLVAAFF